This TCR beta chain came from a study of PD-1 blockade in classical Hodgkin lymphoma. Across the whole study: The nivolumab dose that patients received was 3 mg/kg, given intravenously every 2 weeks. Notes on the study in general: Before treatment, TCR diversity in newly diagnosed patients was reportedly lower than in healthy donors. Patients who initiated nivolumab within 1 year of ASCT were excluded. Only CD4+ TCR diversity, not CD8+, had risen significantly by C4D1.

With no exception, relapse followed autologous stem cell transplantation in all patients, and brentuximab vedotin exposure varied. The repertoire was sequenced with immunoSEQ multiplex PCR; TCRdb's copy has only in-frame clones and lacks some. This sample yields about 90,000 clones, of which 89% are seen a single time; approximately 12% belongs to the top ten. The germline V gene has CDR1 MGHRA and CDR2 YSYEKL. The junction had 16 bases not matched to a gene; V was cut back by 1 base and J by 6 bases. CDR3 length: 18 residues. In the case of this clone: Its matching antigen is unknown.

Specimen: peripheral blood mononuclear cells (PBMCs), collected before the second cycle of nivolumab. The receptor was isolated from a human donor with classical Hodgkin lymphoma. The V and J genes are TRBV4-1 and TRBJ2-7; 9 bases are a match to TRBD1. The CDR3 is CASSQVARLPGQGGEQYF. CDR3 nucleotide sequence: TGCGCCAGCAGCCAAGTAGCCCGACTCCCGGGACAGGGAGGCGAGCAGTACTTC.